This T cell receptor beta chain was profiled in a study of T cell repertoires in cytomegalovirus infection. The wider study: Public TCR beta signatures provided an indication of both CMV infection and a matching HLA type. Overall study results and limits: Adding up the frequency of public TCR beta families identified people who carried CMV plus the relevant HLA.

TCRdb recomputed calls from the reads with MiXCR, one row per CDR3 protein. The sample contains roughly 630,000 distinct CDR3 sequences, roughly a quarter of which appear only once. This clonotype occurred a few times. Its antigen is as yet unknown. V dropped 3 bases and J dropped 7 bases, with 13 bases sitting between them. The CDR3 is 13 amino acids. Looked up from germline, CDR1 is ENHRY and CDR2 is SYGVKD. The chain has TRBV10-3 and TRBJ2-7, with D possibly being TRBD1 (6 bases). The sequencing sample was made of CD8+ T cells from PBMCs. The receptor was derived from a human donor in good health (CMV status not recorded). Some clones in this sample may be carry-over from other donors' samples. The CDR3 DNA is TGTGCCATCAGTGACAGGGGCCGGTCGGAGCAGTACGTC. Residues: CAISDRGRSEQYV.